The 14 T cell receptor beta chains below all came from one sample that was sequenced in a study of T cell repertoires in cytomegalovirus infection. TCRdb re-analysed the reads in MiXCR, keeping a single row per CDR3 protein. The sample consists of approximately 630,000 distinct CDR3 sequences, 20% to 25% of them appearing once. What was sequenced was CD8+ T cells from PBMCs. The source of these receptors is a human donor in good health (CMV status not recorded). Some clones in this sample may be carry-over from other donors' samples.

The CDR3 bases are TGTGCCACCTGGGGGGAGACCTACGAGCAGTACTTC. This gives the protein CATWGETYEQYF. The chain joins TRBV10-3 to TRBJ2-7; D may be TRBD2 (6 bases). Germline CDR1 and CDR2: ENHRY and SYGVKD. V lost 10 bases, J lost 2 bases, and 12 bases lay in between. The CDR3 is made up of 12 amino acids.

There are a few counts of this clonotype. The chain combines TRBV28 with TRBJ2-1; TRBD1 might be the D (5 bases). Trimming stripped 3 bases from V and 0 bases from J, with 15 bases between. The CDR3 has 17 amino acids. Germline values: CDR1 MDHEN, CDR2 SYDVKM. The CDR3 nucleotides are TGTGCCAGCAGTTTCCGTGGACACCTTATCTCCTACAATGAGCAGTTCTTC. It specifies CASSFRGHLISYNEQFF. The complete variable domain, with remaining parts taken from reference TRBV28 and TRBJ2-1, reads DVKVTQSSRYLVKRTGEKVFLECVQDMDHENMFWYRQDPGLGLRLIYFSYDVKMKEKGDIPEGYSVSREKKERFSLILESASTNQTSMYLCASSFRGHLISYNEQFFGPGTRLTVL.

This clonotype has ten or more counts. The chain carries TRBV6-2 or TRBV6-3 and TRBJ2-1; no firm D call. The germline CDR1 and CDR2 sequences are MNHEY and SVGEGT. CDR3 length: 12 residues. V was trimmed by 6 bases and J by 4 bases, leaving 7 bases between them. The CDR3 coding sequence is TGTGCCAGCAGGCCCGAGTACAATGAGCAGTTCTTC. Residues: CASRPEYNEQFF.

This clonotype was observed many times. V and J are TRBV4-1 and TRBJ1-1; possible D gene TRBD1, 6 bases. Germline values: CDR1 MGHRA, CDR2 YSYEKL. V was pared by 2 bases and J by 4 bases, with 8 bases between. The CDR3 is made up of 13 amino acids. CDR3 in amino acids: CASSQLQGTEAFF. In DNA form, the CDR3 reads TGCGCCAGCAGCCAATTACAGGGCACTGAAGCTTTCTTT.

The chain employs TRBV9 and TRBJ2-1, with a possible D match to TRBD1 (5 bases). Per germline, CDR1 SGDLS and CDR2 YYNGEE. The CDR3 sequence is 20 residues long. The V gene lost 1 base and the J gene lost 4 bases, with 27 bases spanning the gap. The DNA of the CDR3 is TGTGCCAGCAGCGTATCTAAGGCGGCCGGACACACCCGGCCTTACAATGAGCAGTTCTTC. This translates into CASSVSKAAGHTRPYNEQFF.

The CDR3 nucleotides are TGTGCCAGCTACGAGCGGGGGGTTCAAGAGACCCAGTACTTC. This gives the protein CASYERGVQETQYF. The rearrangement joins TRBV2 to TRBJ2-5; 9 bases map to TRBD2. The CDR3 spans 14 residues. J gave up 2 bases and V 8 bases, and 6 bases lay outside the gene matches. In germline, CDR1 is SNHLY, CDR2 FYNNEI.

The V call is TRBV20-1, the J call TRBJ2-3; the D is unclear. CDR3 length equals 14 residues. V was pared by 0 bases and J by 4 bases, with 11 bases between. Germline V gives CDR1 DFQATT, CDR2 SNEGSKA (reference sequence). The CDR3 sequence is CSARDWVSSDTQYF. Written as DNA, the CDR3 is TGCAGTGCTAGAGATTGGGTCTCTTCAGATACGCAGTATTTT.

This clonotype appeared a few times. This chain links TRBV10-3 with TRBJ2-6; D is ambiguous. The CDR3 loop spans 16 amino acids. The V and J ends lost 2 bases and 1 base respectively, with 9 bases between them. Germline V lookup: CDR1 ENHRY, CDR2 SYGVKD. The chain's CDR3 is CAISEGSISGANVLTF. In DNA form, the CDR3 reads TGTGCCATCAGTGAGGGCTCCATTTCTGGGGCCAACGTCCTGACTTTC.

V and J are TRBV11-2 and TRBJ2-7; tentatively, D is TRBD1 (6 bases). The germline V gene has CDR1 SGHAT and CDR2 FQNNGV. The CDR3 covers 14 residues. Trimming shortened V by 6 bases and J by 2 bases, and 14 bases separated the two germline ends. CDR3 DNA sequence: TGTGCCAGCAGTCCACCGGGACATCCCTACGAGCAGTACGTC. Its protein product is CASSPPGHPYEQYV.

This clonotype was observed a handful of times. This chain uses TRBV20-1 with TRBJ1-2; D may be TRBD1 (5 bases). The CDR3 spans 14 residues. Per germline, CDR1 DFQATT and CDR2 SNEGSKA (reference sequence). Trimming removed 2 bases at V and 4 bases at J, with 14 bases between. The CDR3, as DNA: TGCAGTGCTAGAAAAGGGAGGGACTCCTATGGCTACACCTTC. Protein product: CSARKGRDSYGYTF.

The chain couples TRBV29-1 to TRBJ1-5; D remains ambiguous. Trimming shortened V by 0 bases and J by 3 bases, and 6 bases separated the two germline ends. Per the germline V gene, CDR1 is SQVTM and CDR2 is ANQGSEA. The CDR3 is 13 amino acids. CDR3 protein: CSVEEGFNQPQHF. CDR3 bases: TGCAGCGTTGAAGAGGGTTTCAATCAGCCCCAGCATTTT.

This clonotype has just a few counts. The chain has TRBV6-2 or TRBV6-3 and TRBJ2-1; TRBD1 might be the D (5 bases). The germline gives CDR1 MNHEY, CDR2 SVGEGT. Trimming shortened V by 0 bases and J by 4 bases, and 10 bases separated the two germline ends. This CDR3 contains 15 residues. CDR3 coding DNA: TGTGCCAGCAGTTACTCTGGACATTCATACAATGAGCAGTTCTTC. Protein sequence: CASSYSGHSYNEQFF.

This rearrangement joins TRBV6-2 or TRBV6-3 to TRBJ2-3; D remains unclear. The V end lost 0 bases, the J end lost 8 bases, and 18 bases lay between the germline ends. Per germline, CDR1 MNHEY and CDR2 SVGEGT. CDR3 length equals 16 residues. CDR3 in amino acids: CASSYSEAAPIRTQYF. CDR3 nucleotides: TGTGCCAGCAGTTACTCAGAGGCCGCGCCCATCCGTACGCAGTATTTT.

CDR3 sequence (DNA): TGTGCCGTTAACCAAGGACCGAACTCCTACGAGCAGTACTTC. Residues: CAVNQGPNSYEQYF. This chain uses TRBV19 with TRBJ2-7; D not resolved. CDR1 and CDR2 (germline): LNHDA, SQIVND (reference sequence). The CDR3 length is 14 residues. V lost 11 bases, J lost 0 bases, and 17 bases lay in between.